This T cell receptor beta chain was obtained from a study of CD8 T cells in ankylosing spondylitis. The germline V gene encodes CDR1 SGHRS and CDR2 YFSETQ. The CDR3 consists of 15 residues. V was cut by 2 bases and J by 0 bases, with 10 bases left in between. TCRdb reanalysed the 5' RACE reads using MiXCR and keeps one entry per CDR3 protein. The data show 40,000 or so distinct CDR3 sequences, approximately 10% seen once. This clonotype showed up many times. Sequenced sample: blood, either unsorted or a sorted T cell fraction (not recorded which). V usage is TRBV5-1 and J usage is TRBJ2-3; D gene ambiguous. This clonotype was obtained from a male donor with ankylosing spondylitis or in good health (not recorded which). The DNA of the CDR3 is TGCGCCAGCAGCTTAGGTCAAACGAGCACAGATACGCAGTATTTT. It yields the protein CASSLGQTSTDTQYF. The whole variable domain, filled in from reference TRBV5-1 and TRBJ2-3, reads KAGVTQTPRYLIKTRGQQVTLSCSPISGHRSVSWYQQTPGQGLQFLFEYFSETQRNKGNFPGRFSGRQFSNSRSEMNVSTLELGDSALYLCASSLGQTSTDTQYFGPGTRLTVL.